Listed below are T cell receptor beta chains from one sample, sequenced in a study of T cell responses to AZD1222 COVID-19 vaccine. Assay used: immunoSEQ multiplex PCR; TCRdb lists only in-frame clones, some missing. The sample has approximately 150,000 clones; approximately 93% are singletons. Sequenced here: peripheral blood, sampled 28 days after the second AZD1222 dose. The source is an adult who received the AZD1222 COVID-19 vaccine. Each CDR3 is given with its conserved first and last residue. The order of the fields is J gene, clone size, V gene, D gene, CDR3 DNA, CDR3 protein. A D gene is named only where the DNA matches it firmly. The listing skips clone size in some rows; elsewhere it reads once, few, many or a size class.

>TRBJ2-3|-|TRBV5-1|TRBD2
TGCGCCAGCAGCTACGAACTAGCGGGAGGGACAGATACGCAGTATTTT
CASSYELAGGTDTQYF
>TRBJ2-7|-|TRBV2|-
TGTGCCAGCAGGAGGGGTTCTCTTGAGCAGTACTTC
CASRRGSLEQYF
>TRBJ2-7|-|TRBV29-1|-
TGCAGCGTTGAAGATTCATTTAGGGGGTCCTACGAGCAGTACTTC
CSVEDSFRGSYEQYF
>TRBJ1-1|-|TRBV12-3/TRBV12-4|-
TGTGCCAGCAGTTTAGAAGGGTGGCGGGAAGCTTTCTTT
CASSLEGWREAFF
>TRBJ2-5|-|TRBV2|-
TGTGCCAGCAGTGATCGACTAGTCTCCAGCCGCAAAGAGACCCAGTACTTC
CASSDRLVSSRKETQYF
>TRBJ1-4|once|TRBV28|TRBD1
TGTGCCAGCAGCTATCTACAGGGGGGATATGAAAAACTGTTTTTT
CASSYLQGGYEKLFF
>TRBJ2-5|-|TRBV2|TRBD1
TGTGCCAGCAGTCTGGACAGGGGGCGTCAAGAGACCCAGTACTTC
CASSLDRGRQETQYF
>TRBJ2-5|-|TRBV7-2|TRBD2
TGTGCCAGCCTACCCACTGGGGCTAGCGGGATGGGGACCCAGTACTTC
CASLPTGASGMGTQYF
>TRBJ2-1|-|TRBV6-2/TRBV6-3|TRBD2
TGTGCCAGCAGTTTCTTCGTTAGCGGGAGGGTGAATGAGCAGTTCTTC
CASSFFVSGRVNEQFF
>TRBJ1-5|-|TRBV3-1/TRBV3-2|TRBD1
TGTGCCAGCAGCCAAGAGTGTGACAGGGGGCGAAGAGTTGGCGATAGCAATCAGCCCCAGCATTTT
CASSQECDRGRRVGDSNQPQHF
>TRBJ2-1|-|TRBV3-1/TRBV3-2|-
TGTGCCAGCAGCCAAACCGGGACAAGGAAGTTCTTC
CASSQTGTRKFF
>TRBJ2-2|-|TRBV28|-
TGTGCCAGCAGTTTACCCCGGACGGGGAACACCGGGGAGCTGTTTTTT
CASSLPRTGNTGELFF
>TRBJ1-5|-|TRBV5-4|-
TGTGCCAGCAGCTTTACGACGGCGGGTCAGCCCCAGCATTTT
CASSFTTAGQPQHF
>TRBJ2-7|-|TRBV29-1|TRBD1
TGCAGCGTTGGTCCAGGGGACAGGGCCGTCGAGCAGTACTTC
CSVGPGDRAVEQYF
>TRBJ2-7|-|TRBV18|-
TGTGCCAGCTCACCGCTGCCCGGGACTGAGCAGTACTTC
CASSPLPGTEQYF
>TRBJ2-7|once|TRBV9|-
TGTGCCAGCAGCGTAGAGGGGGATGTCACCTACGAGCAGTACTTC
CASSVEGDVTYEQYF
>TRBJ2-1|-|TRBV2|TRBD2
TGTGCCAGCACGGGGCTAGCGGGAGTCAATGAGCAGTTCTTC
CASTGLAGVNEQFF
>TRBJ2-7|-|TRBV11-2|TRBD1
TGTGCCAGCAGCGTAGGGGACAGACAAGCACCCTACGAGCAGTACTTC
CASSVGDRQAPYEQYF
>TRBJ2-7|-|TRBV9|-
TGTGCCAGCAGCGTAGGACAGGCCAGCGAGCAGTACTTC
CASSVGQASEQYF
>TRBJ1-2|-|TRBV25-1|TRBD1
TGTGCCAGCAGTGCAACAGGGGGCGTTGGCTACACCTTC
CASSATGGVGYTF
>TRBJ1-5|-|TRBV5-5|-
TGTGCCAGCAGCTTGGCAGGGACCAATCAGCCCCAGCATTTT
CASSLAGTNQPQHF
>TRBJ1-2|-|TRBV6-5|-
TGTGCCAGCAGCCTCGGACGCTCACCTAACTATGGCTACACCTTC
CASSLGRSPNYGYTF
>TRBJ2-1|-|TRBV27|TRBD1
TGTGCCAGCAGTTTATCAGGGACAGGGTGGTTCTACAATGAGCAGTTCTTC
CASSLSGTGWFYNEQFF
>TRBJ2-7|-|TRBV27|-
TGTGCCAGCGTACTCGGCCGCGAGCAGTACTTC
CASVLGREQYF
>TRBJ1-4|-|TRBV19|TRBD1
TGTGCCAGTAGTATAGACGACAGGGTGAACGAAAAACTGTTTTTT
CASSIDDRVNEKLFF